This T cell receptor (beta chain) was identified during a study of blood T cell repertoires in COVID-19. Turning to the study itself: Material from acute and convalescent COVID-19 was sourced from the United States, Italy and Spain. PBMCs, B-cell-depleted T cells, or T cells provided the cDNA or gDNA that made up the material.

Germline CDR1 reads SGHRS; CDR2 reads YFSETQ. This CDR3 is built from 13 residues. Trimming pared 5 bases from V and 6 bases from J, leaving 14 bases between. Source study methods: How many nucleated cells were present was estimated from reference gene primer amplification. Clones were sequenced by immunoSEQ multiplex PCR, and TCRdb holds only the in-frame ones, with some missing. D and trimming come from the DNA, and the V and J calls and clone size come from that table. The sample holds about 140,000 clones, over 75% seen once. The chain links TRBV5-1 to TRBJ1-1; the D is unclear. The specimen sequenced was peripheral blood. This TCR derives from a human donor in a cohort sampled during active COVID-19. The CDR3 loop reads CASRRAGGPEAFF. CDR3 bases: TGCGCCAGCAGGCGGGCGGGTGGCCCTGAAGCTTTCTTT.